This T cell receptor beta chain was identified in a study of T cells expressing NK-cell markers. Study context: Sorted CD3+CD56+NKG2C+, CD3+CD56+NKG2C- and CD3+CD56-NKG2C+ T-cell subsets were beta-chain profiled.

TCRdb processed the 5' RACE reads again and assigns one entry to each CDR3 protein, with no DNA. The sample is made up of 500,000 to 700,000 distinct CDR3 sequences, and the top ten hold roughly 3.6% of it. This CDR3 has 15 residues. The sequence came from a man aged 18 to 29 in good health. J is TRBJ2-4 and V is TRBV12-3 or TRBV12-4; lacking DNA, the TRBD2 call made by TCRdb goes unchecked. Sequencing input: blood T cells: a sorted CD56 or NKG2C T cell subset, CD4+ or CD8+ T cells, or bulk PBMC T cells (not recorded which). CDR3 sequence reads: CASSLAGLGINIQYF.